These 15 T cell receptor beta chains were sequenced from one sample in a study of T-cell memory formation after mild COVID-19 (dated by TCRdb to the early 2020s). Receptors were amplified or captured by 5' RACE. TCRdb names Illumina NovaSeq 6000 as the instrument used. TCRdb applied fastp at Q25 and MiXCR to the public reads, then kept only in-frame beta chains. Duplicate CDR3 protein sequences are folded into a single record with the most common DNA and genes. The sample yields more than 120,000 distinct CDR3 sequences; approximately 21% were counted once. About 2% of the sample is taken by the ten largest. The sequenced material came from PBMCs or a T cell subset sorted from them (not recorded which). These receptors originate from an adult woman who had mild COVID-19 (a few samples of this study predate the infection). The sample titles of this study are shuffled in the database, so cell type and time point are left out; the donor was told from shared clones.

This clonotype was counted only a few times. The genes are TRBV27 and TRBJ2-4, with 7 bases fitting TRBD1. V was pared by 4 bases and J by 0 bases, with 15 bases of the junction left unmatched. Per the germline V gene, CDR1 is MNHEY and CDR2 is SMNVEV (reference sequence). CDR3 length: 19 amino acids. CDR3 DNA: TGTGCCAGCAGTTCGGTCCCAATAACAGGGGTCCTAGCCAAAAACATTCAGTACTTC. This codes for CASSSVPITGVLAKNIQYF.

The chain links TRBV3-1 to TRBJ2-1; a possible D gene is TRBD2 (5 bases). V was trimmed by 0 bases and J by 9 bases, leaving 24 bases between them. Germline V gene data show CDR1 as LGHDT and CDR2 as YNNKEL (reference sequence). The CDR3 runs 18 residues. Here the CDR3 reads CASSQDRASGNIRGEQFF. CDR3 nucleotide sequence: TGTGCCAGCAGCCAAGATCGGGCAAGCGGCAATATTCGGGGTGAGCAGTTCTTC.

This clonotype has just a few counts. The chain links TRBV4-1 to TRBJ2-7, with TRBD1 matching 7 bases. This CDR3 is 15 amino acids long. Trimming cost V 3 bases and J 3 bases; bases outside gene matches: 8. Germline CDR1 reads MGHRA; CDR2 reads YSYEKL. The CDR3 sequence is CASSHRQGTNYEQYF. CDR3 sequence (DNA): TGCGCCAGCAGCCACAGACAGGGAACAAACTACGAGCAGTACTTC.

Concerning this clonotype: The junction and the germline gene differ at one end; a read error may be behind it. The V call is TRBV15, the J call TRBJ1-1; TRBD1 matches 8 bases. The germline gives CDR1 LNHNV, CDR2 YYDKDF (reference sequence). The CDR3 spans 14 residues. CDR3 in DNA: TGTGCCACCAGCAAACGACAGGGGAACTCTGAAGCTTTCTTT. Translated, it gives CATSKRQGNSEAFF.

This clonotype was counted between two and nine times. This chain joins TRBV6-1 and TRBJ2-1, with D hard to call. The V end lost 7 bases, the J end lost 0 bases, and 7 bases lay between the germline ends. From germline, CDR1 is MNHNS and CDR2 SASEGT. The CDR3 totals 13 residues. This CDR3 is CASKGRSYNEQFF. The CDR3 DNA sequence: TGTGCCAGCAAGGGCCGCTCCTACAATGAGCAGTTCTTC.

The chain is built from TRBV7-3 and TRBJ2-2; 11 positions agree with TRBD1. Germline trimming cut 5 bases from V and 2 bases from J; bases unmatched to any gene: 7. This CDR3 has 17 amino acids. Germline CDR1 is SGHTA and CDR2 is FQGTGA. The CDR3 DNA follows: TGTGCCAGCAGCCCCTCGGGACAGGGGGTTAACACCGGGGAGCTGTTTTTT. It specifies CASSPSGQGVNTGELFF.

Only a few counts were recorded for this clonotype. The chain uses TRBV18 and TRBJ2-7; 8 positions agree with TRBD1. Germline V gene lookup returns CDR1 KGHSH and CDR2 LQKENI. V shed 3 bases, J shed 3 bases, and the junction held 7 bases outside the gene matches. The CDR3 runs to 15 residues. The CDR3 DNA is TGTGCCAGCTCACCTTCCAGGGGGCCGGGCTACGAGCAGTACTTC. Translating gives CASSPSRGPGYEQYF.

This sequence joins TRBV9 and TRBJ1-5, with a weak D call TRBD1 (5 bases). V was trimmed by 0 bases and J by 7 bases, leaving 11 bases between them. This CDR3 is built from 14 residues. Germline CDR1 is SGDLS and CDR2 is YYNGEE. The CDR3 is CASSVGDGFQPQHF. The CDR3 DNA follows: TGTGCCAGCAGCGTAGGGGACGGGTTCCAGCCCCAGCATTTT.

This clonotype was counted between two and nine times. The rearrangement joins TRBV18 to TRBJ1-5; D is possibly TRBD1 (6 bases). CDR3 size: 14 residues. Germline values: CDR1 KGHSH, CDR2 LQKENI. Trimming cost V 3 bases and J 4 bases, with 10 bases left between them. CDR3 DNA sequence: TGTGCCAGCTCACCTGGGACACTTAATCAGCCCCAGCATTTT. This codes for CASSPGTLNQPQHF.

This sequence joins TRBV5-6 and TRBJ2-3; tentatively, D is TRBD1 (6 bases). The germline V gene has CDR1 SGHDT and CDR2 YYEEEE. V was trimmed by 2 bases and J by 4 bases, leaving 14 bases between them. The CDR3 runs to 15 residues. In nucleotides, the CDR3 is TGTGCCAGCAGCTTCTACGACAGGCGAGCAGATACGCAGTATTTT. It is translated as CASSFYDRRADTQYF.

This clonotype was seen a handful of times. This chain connects TRBV29-1 to TRBJ2-1, with 8 bases fitting TRBD2. Germline V gene lookup returns CDR1 SQVTM and CDR2 ANQGSEA. V lost 5 bases, J lost 4 bases, and 10 bases stayed unmatched. The CDR3 covers 15 residues. Written as DNA, the CDR3 is TGCAGCGTTCGCCGTAGCGGGATACCTTACAATGAGCAGTTCTTC. The encoded protein is CSVRRSGIPYNEQFF.

In its sample, this clonotype was seen a few times. The rearrangement uses TRBV20-1 and TRBJ2-7, with D possibly being TRBD1 (6 bases). The germline gives CDR1 DFQATT, CDR2 SNEGSKA (reference sequence). The CDR3 sequence is 12 residues long. The germline V and J ends were trimmed by 6 bases and 4 bases, with 13 bases remaining between them. In DNA form, the CDR3 reads TGCAGTGCGAATAGGGGGAAGTACGAGCAGTACTTC. It is translated as CSANRGKYEQYF.

In this sample, this clonotype turned up a few times. V is TRBV6-5 and J is TRBJ2-3, with TRBD2 as a possible D gene (6 bases). V was shortened by 0 bases and J by 5 bases, with 15 bases between the two germline ends. The CDR3 has 16 amino acids. Germline V lookup: CDR1 MNHEY, CDR2 SVGAGI. For the CDR3, the DNA is TGTGCCAGCAGTTACTCGTTGAGGGAGCGGGTAGATACGCAGTATTTT. It translates to CASSYSLRERVDTQYF.

A few counts support this clonotype. The chain has TRBV20-1 and TRBJ2-3, with TRBD1 matching over 7 bases. Trimming cost V 6 bases and J 0 bases; bases outside gene matches: 9. This CDR3 has 15 amino acids. Germline CDR1 and CDR2: DFQATT and SNEGSKA (reference sequence). CDR3 protein: CSAAVGTASTDTQYF. CDR3 sequence (DNA): TGCAGTGCGGCGGTAGGGACAGCTAGCACAGATACGCAGTATTTT.

The chain links TRBV2 to TRBJ2-1; TRBD2 aligns across 8 bases. V gave up 10 bases and J gave up 9 bases; unmatched junction bases: 11. CDR1 and CDR2 (germline): SNHLY, FYNNEI. The length of the CDR3 is 13 residues. The CDR3 region is CATGLAPVSEQFF. As DNA, the CDR3 is TGTGCCACCGGACTAGCCCCAGTCAGTGAGCAGTTCTTC.